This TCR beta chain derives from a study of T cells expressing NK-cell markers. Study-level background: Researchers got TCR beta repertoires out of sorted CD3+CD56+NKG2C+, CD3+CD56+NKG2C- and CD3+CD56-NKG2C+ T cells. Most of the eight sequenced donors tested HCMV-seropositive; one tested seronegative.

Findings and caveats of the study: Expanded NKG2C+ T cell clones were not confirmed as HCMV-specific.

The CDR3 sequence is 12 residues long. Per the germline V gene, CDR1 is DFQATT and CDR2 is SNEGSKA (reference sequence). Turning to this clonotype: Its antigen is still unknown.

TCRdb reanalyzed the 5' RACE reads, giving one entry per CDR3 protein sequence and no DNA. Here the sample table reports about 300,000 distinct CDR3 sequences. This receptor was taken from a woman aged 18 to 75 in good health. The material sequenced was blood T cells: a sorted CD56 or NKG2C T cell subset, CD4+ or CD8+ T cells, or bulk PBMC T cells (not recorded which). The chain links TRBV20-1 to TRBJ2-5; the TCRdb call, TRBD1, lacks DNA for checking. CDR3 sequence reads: CSAVTGKETQYF.